These 2 T cell receptor beta chains share one sample of origin, sequenced in a study of cytomegalovirus exposure and HLA in healthy donors (dated by TCRdb to 2017 to 2019). The protocol used for the library was the immunoSEQ multiplex PCR assay. For the multiplex PCR, a mixture combining 60 forward primers for TCR Vbeta segments and 13 reverse primers for TCR Jbeta segments was used. This immuneACCESS table, as held by TCRdb, lists in-frame sequences with V and J called but not all clones. Of the missing ones, under half trace to an unresolved V gene in checked studies; the others have no known cause. Recorded for this sample are around 65,000 clones; about four fifths of them occurred a single time. 51% of the sample is held by the ten biggest clonotypes. The sequencing input was PBMCs. All receptors come from a man over 45 in good health and CMV-seropositive.

The chain links TRBV5-1 to TRBJ1-2, with D uncertain. Germline V gives CDR1 SGHRS, CDR2 YFSETQ. The CDR3 spans 13 residues. The V end was cut by 0 bases, the J end by 4 bases, with 7 bases between. CDR3 sequence (DNA): TGCGCCAGCAGCTTGGGGAGGGCCTATGGCTACACCTTC. It specifies CASSLGRAYGYTF. Full variable domain (missing parts from reference TRBV5-1 and TRBJ1-2): KAGVTQTPRYLIKTRGQQVTLSCSPISGHRSVSWYQQTPGQGLQFLFEYFSETQRNKGNFPGRFSGRQFSNSRSEMNVSTLELGDSALYLCASSLGRAYGYTFGSGTRLTVV.

CDR3 DNA sequence: TGTGCCAGCAGGTTACTCTATGAGCAGTTCTTC. Translation gives CASRLLYEQFF. J is TRBJ2-1 and V is TRBV28; D not resolved. Trimming took off 6 bases at V and 8 bases at J, with 8 bases between the two ends. This CDR3 is built from 11 residues. Germline lookup yields CDR1 MDHEN and CDR2 SYDVKM.